Listed below are T cell receptor beta chains from one sample, sequenced in a study of Graves' ophthalmopathy and Graves' hyperthyroidism. Each CDR3 protein is one row after TCRdb ran MiXCR on the multiplex PCR reads. The repertoire holds approximately 700,000 distinct CDR3 sequences, 35% to 50% seen once, with 44% in the top ten. Material for sequencing was peripheral blood. These receptors all come from an adult man with Graves' ophthalmopathy. Each CDR3 is given with its conserved first and last residue. The D gene is left open where the match is weak. Only some rows state a clone size, as once, few, many or a class for expanded clones.

j_call d_call v_call clone_size cdr3_aa cdr3_nt
TRBJ2-2 NA TRBV6-5 few CASSRQGISNTGELFF TGTGCCAGCAGTCGTCAGGGTATTTCGAACACCGGGGAGCTGTTTTTT
TRBJ1-5 TRBD1 TRBV20-1 NA CSARDRRTGVHQPQHF TGCAGTGCTAGAGATAGGAGGACAGGGGTACATCAGCCCCAGCATTTT
TRBJ1-5 NA TRBV12-3/TRBV12-4 NA CASSLLTTQYRNQPQHF TGTGCCAGCAGTTTATTGACAACTCAATATCGGAATCAGCCCCAGCATTTT
TRBJ1-4 NA TRBV25-1 NA CASSLGHDEKLFF TGTGCCAGCAGCCTGGGACACGATGAAAAACTGTTTTTT
TRBJ2-7 TRBD2 TRBV12-3/TRBV12-4 many CASGGVRYEQYF TGTGCCAGCGGGGGGGTTAGGTACGAGCAGTACTTC
TRBJ1-3 TRBD1 TRBV7-9 NA CASSREIQAVGTGYGNTIYF TGTGCCAGCAGCCGGGAGATACAGGCTGTGGGGACAGGGTACGGAAACACCATATATTTT
TRBJ2-7 NA TRBV29-1 once CSVSPNYGGTLYEQYF TGCAGCGTTTCCCCCAATTACGGCGGGACCCTCTACGAGCAGTACTTC
TRBJ2-7 NA TRBV7-9 few CASSLGTVTSYEQYF TGTGCCAGCAGCTTAGGGACAGTCACCTCCTACGAGCAGTACTTC
TRBJ1-4 NA TRBV7-9 few CASSLVGGGVDEKLFF TGTGCCAGCAGCTTGGTCGGGGGCGGTGTTGATGAAAAACTGTTTTTT
TRBJ1-1 TRBD1 TRBV5-1 few CASSATGGSRAFF TGCGCCAGCAGCGCTACAGGGGGCTCTCGAGCTTTCTTT
TRBJ1-2 NA TRBV2 many CATGNQTRVGYTF TGTGCCACCGGAAATCAAACCAGGGTAGGCTACACCTTC
TRBJ2-5 NA TRBV5-6 few CASSHWGGRETQYF TGTGCCAGCAGCCACTGGGGGGGGCGGGAGACCCAGTACTTC
TRBJ1-6 NA TRBV5-5 few CASSLAAVDNSPLHF TGTGCCAGCAGCTTGGCCGCGGTTGATAATTCACCCCTCCACTTT
TRBJ1-1 NA TRBV7-9 NA CASSARVGRTSTEAFF TGTGCCAGCAGCGCAAGGGTGGGACGGACGTCCACTGAAGCTTTCTTT
TRBJ1-1 TRBD1 TRBV7-2 NA CASSLQGGTEASF TGTGCCAGCAGCCTTCAGGGGGGCACTGAAGCTTCCTTT
TRBJ2-7 NA TRBV20-1 NA CSARNGNRVSDEQYF TGCAGTGCTAGAAATGGGAACAGGGTATCTGACGAGCAGTACTTC
TRBJ2-7 TRBD1 TRBV2 NA CASRPDRAGYEQYF TGTGCCAGCAGACCCGACAGGGCGGGCTACGAGCAGTACTTC
TRBJ2-1 NA TRBV10-2 NA CASSGPSGRTYNEQFF TGCGCCAGCAGTGGACCGAGCGGACGAACCTACAATGAGCAGTTCTTC
TRBJ2-5 NA TRBV24-1 few CATSDPRQPGQGTQYF TGTGCCACCAGTGACCCTCGACAGCCGGGCCAAGGGACCCAGTACTTC
TRBJ2-2 NA TRBV25-1 NA CASSYFLRDKYTGELFF TGTGCCAGCAGTTACTTCCTCCGGGACAAATACACCGGGGAGCTGTTTTTT
TRBJ1-6 TRBD1 TRBV11-2 many CASSLWQGASPLHF TGTGCCAGCAGCTTATGGCAGGGGGCGTCACCCCTCCACTTT
TRBJ2-7 NA TRBV2 few CASSERGIGYEQYF TGTGCCAGCAGTGAAAGGGGAATTGGGTACGAGCAGTACTTC
TRBJ1-1 TRBD1 TRBV29-1 NA CSGRQGDTEAFF TGCAGCGGGCGACAGGGGGACACTGAAGCTTTCTTT
TRBJ1-3 NA TRBV7-9 many CASSFGGYSGNTIYF TGTGCCAGCAGCTTTGGGGGGTACTCTGGAAACACCATATATTTT
TRBJ1-1 NA TRBV10-3 many CAISANPQDTEAFF TGTGCCATCAGCGCAAACCCCCAGGACACTGAAGCTTTCTTT
TRBJ2-7 NA TRBV9 few CASSTGGGRGSYEQYF TGTGCCAGCAGCACAGGGGGGGGTCGGGGCTCCTACGAGCAGTACTTC
TRBJ1-1 TRBD1 TRBV25-1 NA CASSQGQGRGEAFF TGTGCCAGCAGTCAAGGACAGGGGCGGGGGGAAGCTTTCTTT
TRBJ1-2 TRBD1 TRBV29-1 many CSVNDGQGGSYGYTF TGCAGCGTTAATGACGGACAGGGCGGAAGCTATGGCTACACCTTC
TRBJ1-4 TRBD1 TRBV19 NA CASSIDGTATNEKLFF TGTGCCAGTAGTATAGATGGGACAGCCACTAATGAAAAACTGTTTTTT
TRBJ1-1 NA TRBV6-4 NA CASSPRTATEAFF TGTGCCAGCAGTCCGAGGACAGCGACTGAAGCTTTCTTT
TRBJ1-1 NA TRBV7-9 NA CASSPGDYREAFF TGTGCCAGCAGCCCGGGGGACTACCGTGAAGCTTTCTTT
TRBJ1-1 NA TRBV12-3/TRBV12-4 few CASILRGLTEAFF TGTGCCAGCATCCTGCGGGGTTTGACTGAAGCTTTCTTT
TRBJ2-7 NA TRBV10-2 many CASSPQHEQYF TGCGCCAGCAGCCCCCAGCACGAGCAGTACTTC
TRBJ2-5 TRBD1 TRBV6-1 NA CASSTGAAETQYF TGTGCCAGCAGTACAGGGGCGGCGGAGACCCAGTACTTC
TRBJ1-2 TRBD1 TRBV20-1 many CSAFQPGQGNYGYTF TGCAGTGCTTTCCAACCGGGACAGGGTAACTATGGCTACACCTTC
TRBJ2-7 NA TRBV7-9 NA CASMGLSVFGQYF TGTGCCAGCATGGGACTGTCGGTCTTCGGGCAGTACTTC
TRBJ2-7 TRBD1 TRBV18 few CASSPSQGDEQYF TGTGCCAGCTCACCAAGCCAGGGGGACGAGCAGTACTTC
TRBJ2-5 NA TRBV2 once CASSEAGWTRDQETQYF TGTGCCAGCAGTGAAGCTGGCTGGACGCGCGACCAAGAGACCCAGTACTTC
TRBJ2-7 NA TRBV20-1 NA CSAGTRIGEQYF TGCAGTGCTGGCACTCGGATAGGCGAGCAGTACTTC
TRBJ1-1 NA TRBV2 NA CASSEIQGVEAFF TGTGCCAGCAGTGAAATTCAGGGTGTTGAAGCTTTCTTT